One sample yielded the 15 T cell receptor beta chains listed below, sequenced in a study of T cell changes during pregnancy in multiple sclerosis. The table came from immunoSEQ multiplex PCR; TCRdb's copy has only in-frame clones and leaves some out. The sample has over 50,000 clones; approximately 87% are singletons. Sequences were obtained from peripheral blood from another person, used as feeder cells. The receptors originated from a human donor whose cells served as feeder cells for cultures in a pregnancy study.

The chain couples TRBV19 to TRBJ1-1; D is uncertain. V was clipped by 3 bases and J by 5 bases, with 13 bases between them. The CDR3 consists of 14 residues. Germline V gene data show CDR1 as LNHDA and CDR2 as SQIVND (reference sequence). The CDR3 sequence is CASSMAPGRTEAFF. The CDR3 DNA reads as TGTGCCAGTAGTATGGCCCCGGGAAGGACTGAAGCTTTCTTT.

This chain connects TRBV18 to TRBJ2-2, with TRBD2 matching over 7 bases. V shed 4 bases, J shed 7 bases, and the junction held 12 bases outside the gene matches. Germline CDR1 reads KGHSH; CDR2 reads LQKENI. The CDR3 runs 16 residues. The CDR3 spells CASSLDETSAGGELFF. Written as DNA, the CDR3 is TGTGCCAGCTCACTGGATGAAACTAGCGCGGGCGGGGAGCTGTTTTTT.

The V gene is TRBV5-8, the J gene TRBJ1-4; D is ambiguous. This CDR3 region has 15 residues. Germline-derived CDR1 and CDR2 are SGHTS and YDEGEE. With 4 bases removed from V and 3 bases from J, the gap between germline ends came to 13 bases. In DNA, the CDR3 is TGTGCCAGCAGCCTGATCTGGGGTTCTAATGAAAAACTGTTTTTT. It translates to CASSLIWGSNEKLFF.

V and J are TRBV10-3 and TRBJ1-2; TRBD1 aligns across 8 bases. Germline-derived CDR1 and CDR2 are ENHRY and SYGVKD. This CDR3 contains 14 residues. V dropped 0 bases and J dropped 14; count of bases not matched to a gene: 11. The CDR3 sequence is CAISESPPGTGRTF. Here the CDR3 DNA reads TGTGCCATCAGTGAGTCACCCCCCGGGACAGGTCGTACCTTC.

This chain uses TRBV2 with TRBJ1-1; no definite D call. The ends were cut back, 6 bases at V and 1 base at J, with 9 bases in the middle. This CDR3 is 13 amino acids long. Germline-derived CDR1 and CDR2 are SNHLY and FYNNEI. Here the CDR3 DNA reads TGTGCCAGCAGGTTTGACGGGAACACTGAAGCTTTCTTT. This sequence encodes CASRFDGNTEAFF.

The V call is TRBV5-4, the J call TRBJ2-2; the D is unclear. Germline-derived CDR1 and CDR2 are SGHNT and YYREEE (reference sequence). Trimming shortened V by 1 base and J by 3 bases, and 13 bases separated the two germline ends. This CDR3 comprises 16 residues. Here the CDR3 reads CASSLMGWYDTGELFF. In DNA, the CDR3 is TGTGCCAGCAGCTTGATGGGGTGGTACGACACCGGGGAGCTGTTTTTT. Filled out from reference TRBV5-4 and TRBJ2-2, the complete variable domain reads ETGVTQSPTHLIKTRGQQVTLRCSSQSGHNTVSWYQQALGQGPQFIFQYYREEENGRGNFPPRFSGLQFPNYSSELNVNALELDDSALYLCASSLMGWYDTGELFFGEGSRLTVL.

This sequence joins TRBV6-5 and TRBJ2-7, with 8 bases matching TRBD1. Germline CDR1 is MNHEY and CDR2 is SVGAGI. The ends lost 5 bases at V and 2 bases at J; junction bases unmatched: 8. The CDR3 totals 15 residues. The CDR3 loop reads CASSPEAGGAYEQYF. The CDR3 DNA sequence: TGTGCCAGCAGTCCGGAGGCAGGGGGCGCCTACGAGCAGTACTTC.

The chain is built from TRBV5-4 and TRBJ2-1; D possibly uses TRBD1 or TRBD2 (5 bases each). CDR3 size: 15 residues. V was clipped by 1 base and J by 4 bases, with 12 bases between them. Looked up from germline, CDR1 is SGHNT and CDR2 is YYREEE (reference sequence). CDR3 sequence: CASSLSRERYNEQFF. The CDR3 DNA is TGTGCCAGCAGCTTGTCCAGGGAGAGGTACAATGAGCAGTTCTTC.

The chain carries TRBV4-3 and TRBJ1-2; no firm D call. This CDR3 region has 15 residues. Deletions cut 3 bases from V and 0 bases from J, with 11 bases between. Germline V gives CDR1 LGHNA, CDR2 YSLEER. As DNA, the CDR3 is TGCGCCAGCAGCCACGGACGGCGTACTAACTATGGCTACACCTTC. Translated: CASSHGRRTNYGYTF.

V is TRBV4-3 and J is TRBJ1-2; 9 nucleotides line up with TRBD1. CDR1 is LGHNA and CDR2 is YSLEER in the germline V gene. Unmatched junction bases numbered 16, after V lost 3 bases and J lost 8 bases. The length of the CDR3 is 17 residues. CDR3 protein: CASSHFAGQGKYWGYTF. The CDR3 region has the DNA TGCGCCAGCAGCCATTTCGCAGGACAGGGGAAGTACTGGGGCTACACCTTC.

This clone was detected a few times. The chain carries TRBV12-5 and TRBJ1-6, with a tentative D call TRBD1 (6 bases). Germline V gene data show CDR1 as LGHNT and CDR2 as FRNRAP. The ends were cut back, 5 bases at V and 11 bases at J, with 19 bases in the middle. CDR3 size: 15 residues. The CDR3 coding sequence is TGTGCTAGTGGTGGTTCCGATGGGGGGCGGACACCCCTCCACTTT. Translated, it gives CASGGSDGGRTPLHF. Filled out from reference TRBV12-5 and TRBJ1-6, the complete variable domain reads DARVTQTPRHKVTEMGQEVTMRCQPILGHNTVFWYRQTMMQGLELLAYFRNRAPLDDSGMPKDRFSAEMPDATLATLKIQPSEPRDSAVYFCASGGSDGGRTPLHFGNGTRLTVT.

This clone has just one count. This chain uses TRBV2 with TRBJ1-2, with 8 bases lining up with TRBD1. From germline, CDR1 is SNHLY and CDR2 FYNNEI. Trimming cost V 5 bases and J 3 bases; bases outside gene matches: 5. This CDR3 is built from 14 residues. The CDR3 sequence: CASSLRGLDYGYTF. Here the CDR3 DNA reads TGTGCCAGCAGTCTCAGGGGGCTTGACTATGGCTACACCTTC.

The chain carries TRBV7-9 and TRBJ1-4, with 8 bases lining up with TRBD1. CDR1 SEHNR and CDR2 FQNEAQ come from the germline V gene (reference sequence). The CDR3 has 15 residues. Trimming took 1 base from V and 4 from J; bases not matched to a gene: 2. The CDR3 DNA sequence: TGTGCCAGCAGCTTAGGGACAGGGTTTAATGAAAAACTGTTTTTT. Its translation is CASSLGTGFNEKLFF.

This chain uses TRBV5-1 with TRBJ2-7; D could derive from TRBD1 or TRBD2 (6 bases each). Germline V gene sequence: CDR1 SGHRS, CDR2 YFSETQ. The CDR3 runs 15 residues. Trimming left V 4 bases short and J 0 bases short, with 14 bases between. The CDR3: CASSPGAANSYEQYF. In nucleotides, the CDR3 is TGCGCCAGCAGCCCGGGGGCGGCGAACTCCTACGAGCAGTACTTC.

V and J are TRBV7-9 and TRBJ2-3; 7 bases align to TRBD1. The V and J ends lost 6 bases and 2 bases, in that order; junction bases with no gene match: 17. The germline V gene encodes CDR1 SEHNR and CDR2 FQNEAQ (reference sequence). This CDR3 region has 18 residues. The CDR3 protein is CASSKGAGRDPLTDTQYF. The CDR3 DNA reads TGTGCCAGCAGTAAGGGGGCCGGCAGGGACCCGCTCACAGATACGCAGTATTTT.